A single sample is the source of the 27 T cell receptor beta chains below, sequenced in a study of blood T cell repertoires in COVID-19. Sequencing was performed with immunoSEQ multiplex PCR; in TCRdb, only in-frame clones are kept and a portion is missing. The repertoire includes 150,000 to 180,000 clones, roughly 80% of them detected once, and around 0.62% sits in the top ten. The material sequenced was peripheral blood. The receptor set was obtained from a man in his 60s with acute or convalescent COVID-19.

This chain joins TRBV27 and TRBJ2-2; D might be TRBD2 (6 bases). From germline, CDR1 is MNHEY and CDR2 SMNVEV (reference sequence). Trimming stripped 2 bases from V and 4 bases from J, with 8 bases between. CDR3 size: 14 residues. The CDR3 nucleotides are TGTGCCAGCAGTTTACAGGGAGGCACCGGGGAGCTGTTTTTT. Translated, it gives CASSLQGGTGELFF.

The chain combines TRBV3-1 (or the pseudogene TRBV3-2) with TRBJ1-2; 9 bases line up with TRBD1. There are 16 residues in the CDR3. Germline V gene sequence: CDR1 LGHDT, CDR2 YNNKEL (reference sequence). Unmatched junction bases numbered 11, after V lost 3 bases and J lost 6 bases. In nucleotides, the CDR3 is TGTGCCAGCAGCCACCCGGGACAGGGAAGGCGCGATGGCTACACCTTC. Translating it yields CASSHPGQGRRDGYTF.

The chain has TRBV9 and TRBJ2-1; D unresolved. The CDR3 is 17 residues long. Germline loops: CDR1 SGDLS, CDR2 YYNGEE. Trimming took off 0 bases at V and 2 bases at J, with 15 bases between the two ends. CDR3 DNA sequence: TGTGCCAGCAGCGTAGGGCTCGTCGAGGTCCCCTACAATGAGCAGTTCTTC. This gives the protein CASSVGLVEVPYNEQFF.

This rearrangement joins TRBV10-3 to TRBJ2-1, with 11 bases lining up with TRBD2. The CDR3 extends over 18 amino acids. The germline CDR1 and CDR2 sequences are ENHRY and SYGVKD. V gave up 2 bases and J gave up 8 bases; unmatched junction bases: 14. The CDR3 loop reads CAISEDGLSSGGRDEQFF. CDR3 bases: TGTGCCATCAGTGAGGACGGTCTGTCTAGCGGGGGGAGGGATGAGCAGTTCTTC.

This chain connects TRBV19 to TRBJ1-5; 11 bases align to TRBD1. There are 17 residues in the CDR3. The V gene's germline CDR1 is LNHDA and CDR2 SQIVND (reference sequence). Losses at the gene ends were 2 bases for V and 4 bases for J; bases not matched to a gene: 7. CDR3 DNA: TGTGCCAGTAGTATATTACAGGACAGGGGGCGAAATCAGCCCCAGCATTTT. Translated, it gives CASSILQDRGRNQPQHF. Drawing the rest from reference TRBV19 and TRBJ1-5, the complete variable domain is DGGITQSPKYLFRKEGQNVTLSCEQNLNHDAMYWYRQDPGQGLRLIYYSQIVNDFQKGDIAEGYSVSREKKESFPLTVTSAQKNPTAFYLCASSILQDRGRNQPQHFGDGTRLSIL.

The chain uses TRBV5-5 and TRBJ2-2, with 7 positions matching TRBD1. This CDR3 spans 15 amino acids. Germline values: CDR1 SGHKS, CDR2 YYEKEE (reference sequence). V was clipped by 2 bases and J by 6 bases; unmatched bases: 7. DNA of the CDR3: TGTGCCAGCAGCTTACCGGGACAGATTTCCGGGGAGCTGTTTTTT. This encodes CASSLPGQISGELFF.

This chain uses TRBV12-3 or TRBV12-4 with TRBJ2-3; no firm D call. This CDR3 spans 13 amino acids. With 3 bases removed from V and 3 bases from J, the gap between germline ends came to 7 bases. The CDR3 sequence is CASSFFRTDTQYF. In DNA form, the CDR3 reads TGTGCCAGCAGTTTCTTCCGTACAGATACGCAGTATTTT.

This sequence joins TRBV27 and TRBJ2-3; D unclear. V was cut by 3 bases and J by 2 bases, with 6 bases left in between. Germline V gene sequence: CDR1 MNHEY, CDR2 SMNVEV (reference sequence). The CDR3 loop spans 13 amino acids. CDR3 DNA sequence: TGTGCCAGCAGTTTGGGCCCCACAGATACGCAGTATTTT. It yields the protein CASSLGPTDTQYF.

The table lists this clone with a few counts. The gene calls are TRBV11-2 and TRBJ2-1; TRBD2 matches at 8 bases. The length of the CDR3 is 14 residues. Germline loops: CDR1 SGHAT, CDR2 FQNNGV. Trimming at V came to 1 base and at J to 9 bases, leaving 5 bases not matched to a gene. CDR3 in amino acids: CASSLATSVGEQFF. The CDR3 region has the DNA TGTGCCAGCAGCTTAGCGACTAGCGTAGGTGAGCAGTTCTTC.

The sample holds one count of this clone. The chain joins TRBV7-9 to TRBJ2-7; the match to TRBD1 covers 7 bases. V lost 6 bases, J lost 1 base, and 9 bases stayed unmatched. Germline-derived CDR1 and CDR2 are SEHNR and FQNEAQ (reference sequence). The CDR3 covers 15 residues. The CDR3 sequence: CASRRAGGSSYEQYF. The CDR3 DNA reads TGTGCCAGCAGGCGGGCAGGGGGTAGTTCCTACGAGCAGTACTTC.

This rearrangement joins TRBV7-2 to TRBJ1-3; weak D call: TRBD1 (5 bases). Trimming shortened V by 3 bases and J by 2 bases, and 8 bases separated the two germline ends. Germline V gives CDR1 SGHTA, CDR2 FQGNSA. The CDR3 runs to 14 residues. CDR3 nucleotide sequence: TGTGCCAGCAGCTTTCAGGGAACTGGAAACACCATATATTTT. Translated, it gives CASSFQGTGNTIYF.

The chain carries TRBV10-3 and TRBJ1-4, with D possibly TRBD1 on 5 matching bases. CDR1 and CDR2 (germline): ENHRY, SYGVKD. Trimming removed 10 bases at V and 7 bases at J, with 16 bases between. The CDR3 spans 13 residues. CDR3 sequence reads: CATRTPGGEKLFF. DNA of the CDR3: TGTGCCACCCGGACACCGGGGGGTGAAAAACTGTTTTTT.

CDR3 region: CASTLGRGLEGYTF. CDR3 in DNA: TGCGCCAGCACCCTGGGGAGAGGGCTGGAAGGCTACACCTTC. The rearrangement uses TRBV5-1 and TRBJ1-2; D remains unclear. The length of the CDR3 is 14 residues. Germline-derived CDR1 and CDR2 are SGHRS and YFSETQ. The germline V and J ends were trimmed by 6 bases and 8 bases, with 20 bases remaining between them.

The chain joins TRBV6-5 to TRBJ1-1, with D unclear. Germline V CDR1 and CDR2: MNHEY, SVGAGI. CDR3 length: 12 amino acids. V was trimmed by 9 bases and J by 1 base, leaving 9 bases between them. The CDR3 reads CARISGNTEAFF. In DNA, the CDR3 is TGTGCCAGGATTTCAGGGAACACTGAAGCTTTCTTT.

In its sample, this clone was seen a few times. The rearrangement uses TRBV7-3 and TRBJ2-1; 9 nucleotides align to TRBD2. Germline V CDR1 and CDR2: SGHTA, FQGTGA. This CDR3 is 13 amino acids long. V lost 5 bases, J lost 8 bases, and 4 bases stayed unmatched. CDR3 sequence reads: CASSMGLAHEQFF. DNA for the CDR3: TGTGCCAGCAGCATGGGACTAGCTCATGAGCAGTTCTTC.

The CDR3 nucleotides are TGTGCCAGCTCACCCTTCGGACAGGGGCTGGGCTCTGAAGCTTTCTTT. It translates to CASSPFGQGLGSEAFF. V usage is TRBV18 and J usage is TRBJ1-1; 9 bases match TRBD1. CDR1 KGHSH and CDR2 LQKENI come from the germline V gene. This CDR3 has 16 amino acids. Germline trimming cut 3 bases from V and 6 bases from J; bases unmatched to any gene: 11. The full variable domain, its missing parts supplied by reference TRBV18 and TRBJ1-1, is NAGVMQNPRHLVRRRGQEARLRCSPMKGHSHVYWYRQLPEEGLKFMVYLQKENIIDESGMPKERFSAEFPKEGPSILRIQQVVRGDSAAYFCASSPFGQGLGSEAFFGQGTRLTVV.

This chain links TRBV27 with TRBJ1-2, with 9 bases lining up with TRBD1. Germline values: CDR1 MNHEY, CDR2 SMNVEV (reference sequence). Trimming cost V 3 bases and J 0 bases; bases outside gene matches: 11. The length of the CDR3 is 18 residues. CDR3 region: CASSFIPGQGPSNYGYTF. The CDR3 region has the DNA TGTGCCAGCAGTTTTATTCCGGGACAGGGACCTTCTAACTATGGCTACACCTTC.

The chain recombines TRBV4-1 with TRBJ1-1; TRBD1 matches 10 bases. The V gene's germline CDR1 is MGHRA and CDR2 YSYEKL. The CDR3 has 14 amino acids. After removal of 1 base from V and 5 bases from J, the junction contained 1 base not matched to a gene. CDR3 nucleotide sequence: TGCGCCAGCAGCCAAGTGGACAGGGGGACTGAAGCTTTCTTT. Protein: CASSQVDRGTEAFF.

The genes are TRBV24-1 and TRBJ2-3; 7 nucleotides line up with TRBD1. The V and J ends lost 5 bases and 2 bases, in that order; junction bases with no gene match: 9. Germline V gene data show CDR1 as KGHDR and CDR2 as SFDVKD. CDR3 size: 16 residues. CDR3 region: CATSGGVGTVTDTQYF. The CDR3 region has the DNA TGTGCCACCAGTGGAGGAGTGGGGACAGTCACAGATACGCAGTATTTT.

The V and J genes are TRBV3-1 (or the pseudogene TRBV3-2) and TRBJ1-1; TRBD1 matches at 10 bases. The V segment lost 2 bases and the J segment 4 bases; nucleotides outside the gene matches: 4. CDR3 length: 15 residues. From germline, CDR1 is LGHDT and CDR2 YNNKEL (reference sequence). As DNA, the CDR3 is TGTGCCAGCAGCCAACAAAGGACAGGGGGCACTGAAGCTTTCTTT. Its translation is CASSQQRTGGTEAFF.

The J gene is TRBJ2-7, the V gene TRBV13; D is uncertain. The V gene lost 1 base and the J gene lost 3 bases, with 7 bases spanning the gap. Germline loops: CDR1 PRHDT, CDR2 FYEKMQ (reference sequence). The CDR3 has 13 residues. CDR3: CASSLARHYEQYF. The DNA of the CDR3 is TGTGCCAGCAGCTTAGCCCGACACTACGAGCAGTACTTC.

This clone has only one observation. This chain joins TRBV4-1 and TRBJ2-7; TRBD1 matches 7 bases. This CDR3 spans 14 amino acids. V was clipped by 3 bases and J by 3 bases; unmatched bases: 5. The germline V gene encodes CDR1 MGHRA and CDR2 YSYEKL. CDR3 nucleotide sequence: TGCGCCAGCAGCCATAGAACAGGGGACTACGAGCAGTACTTC. This codes for CASSHRTGDYEQYF.

This clone was counted a single time. The chain has TRBV6-4 and TRBJ1-2, with TRBD1 identical over 7 bases. The length of the CDR3 is 14 residues. Losses at the gene ends were 8 bases for V and 4 bases for J; bases not matched to a gene: 10. In germline, CDR1 is MRHNA, CDR2 SNTAGT. This CDR3 reads CASASTGSTYGYTF. The CDR3 DNA is TGTGCCAGCGCCTCGACAGGGAGTACCTATGGCTACACCTTC.

The chain recombines TRBV7-9 with TRBJ2-1; a weak D match, TRBD1 (5 bases). Looked up from germline, CDR1 is SEHNR and CDR2 is FQNEAQ (reference sequence). This CDR3 region has 14 residues. V lost 11 bases, J lost 8 bases, and 22 bases lay in between. The CDR3 protein is CAAASKGVGDEQFF. As DNA, the CDR3 is TGTGCCGCAGCGTCTAAAGGGGTTGGCGATGAGCAGTTCTTC.

The V and J genes are TRBV7-9 and TRBJ2-7; D possibly corresponds to TRBD1 (5 bases). The CDR3 totals 17 residues. V shed 5 bases and J shed 5 bases, with 25 bases lying between them. Germline CDR1 reads SEHNR; CDR2 reads FQNEAQ (reference sequence). The CDR3 is CASSQASGLSGWNEQYF. The DNA for the CDR3 is TGTGCCAGCAGCCAAGCGTCAGGGTTAAGTGGATGGAACGAGCAGTACTTC.

This rearrangement joins TRBV2 to TRBJ1-6, with D unresolved. The CDR3 runs to 17 residues. Between the trimmed V and J ends, which lost 0 bases and 3 bases, there was a span of 12 bases. Germline CDR1 SNHLY, CDR2 FYNNEI. The CDR3 reads CASSEAHRQIYNSPLHF. As DNA, the CDR3 is TGTGCCAGCAGTGAAGCGCACAGACAAATCTATAATTCACCCCTCCACTTT.

This CDR3 reads CASSLGQGDNYGYTF. The CDR3 coding sequence is TGCGCCAGCAGTTTAGGACAGGGCGACAACTATGGCTACACCTTC. The V and J genes are TRBV10-1 and TRBJ1-2, with 8 bases lining up with TRBD1. The junction had 7 bases not matched to a gene; V was cut back by 5 bases and J by 2 bases. Germline CDR1 reads WNHNN; CDR2 reads SYGVQD (reference sequence). The CDR3 totals 15 residues.